This record concerns one T cell receptor (beta chain) sequence. The CDR3 extends over 16 amino acids. The ends lost 4 bases at V and 6 bases at J; junction bases unmatched: 12. Germline-derived CDR1 and CDR2 are SGHNT and YYREEE (reference sequence). This specimen belongs to a study of regulatory T cells in long-lasting Graves disease. The TCR beta library used iRepertoire HTBI primers with Arm-PCR amplification of CDR3. TCRdb called the multiplex PCR reads again in MiXCR, with one record for every CDR3 protein. The table lists roughly 560,000 distinct CDR3 sequences, around 15% of them singletons. Time point described: newly diagnosed GD, antithyroid drugs for less than 3 months. Isolated PBMC RNA provided the starting material for the TCR library. This same sample was also taken into another study, of T cells in Graves' hyperthyroidism and ophthalmopathy. Per that paper: Patients were excluded for uncontrolled infection, other autoimmune disease, pregnancy or lactation.

The gene calls are TRBV5-4 and TRBJ2-3; 9 nucleotides match TRBD2. Here the sequenced sample was peripheral blood mononuclear cells (PBMCs), taken at new diagnosis, from a patient treated with antithyroid drugs. The source of this sequence is a woman aged 35-60 years with Graves disease. CDR3 protein: CASSPGGGLASDTQYF. The CDR3 region has the DNA TGTGCCAGCAGCCCTGGGGGGGGACTAGCATCGGATACGCAGTATTTT.